Below are 5 T cell receptor beta chains sequenced from a single sample in a study of shared clonotypes between healthy human individuals. TCRdb's table, derived via immunoSEQ multiplex PCR, lists solely in-frame clones and lacks some. The sample contains a few hundred thousand clones, roughly 85% of which appear only once. The sample was PBMCs. The receptors originated from a woman aged 40 to 50 in good health. Some clones in this sample may be carry-over from other donors' samples.

The genes are TRBV7-2 and TRBJ2-3; TRBD1 aligns across 7 bases. The CDR3 is made up of 14 amino acids. J lost 5 bases, V lost 1 base, and 3 bases had no gene match. CDR1 SGHTA and CDR2 FQGNSA come from the germline V gene. CDR3 in DNA: TGTGCCAGCAGCTTAGAGGGGGCCGGAGATACGCAGTATTTT. Translation gives CASSLEGAGDTQYF.

The V gene is TRBV10-3, the J gene TRBJ2-3, with unresolved D. V was cut by 2 bases and J by 2 bases, with 8 bases left in between. Germline V gene lookup returns CDR1 ENHRY and CDR2 SYGVKD. There are 14 residues in the CDR3. CDR3 region: CAISEDPDTDTQYF. In DNA form, the CDR3 reads TGTGCCATCAGTGAGGATCCTGACACAGATACGCAGTATTTT.

The V and J genes are TRBV10-2 and TRBJ2-7; D is possibly TRBD2 (5 bases). Per germline, CDR1 WSHSY and CDR2 SAAADI. Trimming left V 6 bases short and J 5 bases short, with 11 bases between. CDR3 size: 12 residues. Here the CDR3 DNA reads TGCGCCAGCAGCCTACTAGTGAACGAGCAGTACTTC. It encodes CASSLLVNEQYF.

This chain uses TRBV28 with TRBJ2-7, with TRBD1 matching over 8 bases. The germline V gene encodes CDR1 MDHEN and CDR2 SYDVKM. Losses at the gene ends were 6 bases for V and 4 bases for J; bases not matched to a gene: 8. The CDR3 is 14 amino acids. Here the CDR3 reads CASRFDRGVYEQYF. CDR3 bases: TGTGCCAGCAGGTTCGACAGGGGCGTATACGAGCAGTACTTC. Combining the CDR3 with reference TRBV28 and TRBJ2-7 gives the whole variable domain DVKVTQSSRYLVKRTGEKVFLECVQDMDHENMFWYRQDPGLGLRLIYFSYDVKMKEKGDIPEGYSVSREKKERFSLILESASTNQTSMYLCASRFDRGVYEQYFGPGTRLTVT.

J is TRBJ2-1 and V is TRBV18, with 8 bases fitting TRBD2. There are 15 residues in the CDR3. J lost 2 bases, V lost 3 bases, and 3 bases had no gene match. Germline V gives CDR1 KGHSH, CDR2 LQKENI. In DNA form, the CDR3 reads TGTGCCAGCTCACCGCGGGGGGCTGCCTACAATGAGCAGTTCTTC. Its protein is CASSPRGAAYNEQFF.